These 8 T cell receptor beta chains were sequenced from one sample in a study of cytomegalovirus exposure and HLA in healthy donors. This PCR relied on a set of 60 Vbeta primers and 13 Jbeta primers. The table came from immunoSEQ multiplex PCR; TCRdb's copy has only in-frame clones and leaves some out. The data contain 100,000 to 150,000 clones, 81% of them singletons. The specimen sequenced was PBMCs. The receptors were gathered from a woman between 40 and 55 years old in good health and CMV-seropositive.

The J gene is TRBJ2-1, the V gene TRBV14; a weak D match, TRBD2 (6 bases). The CDR3 is 18 residues long. The V and J ends lost 1 base and 3 bases respectively, with 19 bases between them. CDR1 SGHDN and CDR2 FVKESK come from the germline V gene. CDR3 DNA sequence: TGTGCCAGCAGCCAAGCAGAGGGTACTAGCCCATTCTACAATGAGCAGTTCTTC. This encodes CASSQAEGTSPFYNEQFF.

The chain employs TRBV2 and TRBJ2-4; TRBD1 matches 7 bases. In germline, CDR1 is SNHLY, CDR2 FYNNEI. V shed 7 bases and J 0 bases; nucleotides not matched to a gene: 9. The CDR3 consists of 16 residues. The CDR3 DNA sequence: TGTGCCAGCAACCCACGGACAGGTCTAGCCAAAAACATTCAGTACTTC. It codes for CASNPRTGLAKNIQYF.

J is TRBJ1-1 and V is TRBV5-8; D unresolved. The CDR3 spans 13 residues. The germline V and J ends were trimmed by 2 bases and 1 base, with 6 bases remaining between them. From germline, CDR1 is SGHTS and CDR2 YDEGEE. The CDR3 DNA follows: TGTGCCAGCAGCTTACGGGGGAACACTGAAGCTTTCTTT. The encoded protein is CASSLRGNTEAFF.

This sequence joins TRBV12-5 and TRBJ1-3; D remains unclear. CDR1 and CDR2 from the germline V gene are LGHNT and FRNRAP. This CDR3 is 11 amino acids long. V lost 7 bases and J lost 4, with 5 bases in between. CDR3: CASVSGNTIYF. CDR3 coding DNA: TGTGCTAGTGTCTCGGGAAACACCATATATTTT. The full variable domain, completed using reference TRBV12-5 and TRBJ1-3, is DARVTQTPRHKVTEMGQEVTMRCQPILGHNTVFWYRQTMMQGLELLAYFRNRAPLDDSGMPKDRFSAEMPDATLATLKIQPSEPRDSAVYFCASVSGNTIYFGEGSWLTVV.

This clone was observed once. The chain is built from TRBV6-5 and TRBJ1-1; 8 bases are a match to TRBD1. This CDR3 region has 13 residues. V trimming: 6 bases; J trimming: 7 bases; junction bases outside the gene matches: 7. Germline values: CDR1 MNHEY, CDR2 SVGAGI. In nucleotides, the CDR3 is TGTGCCAGCAGAAGACCAGGGACAGGTGAAGCTTTCTTT. Encoded protein: CASRRPGTGEAFF.

This clone was observed a few times. The chain combines TRBV5-4 with TRBJ1-5; the match to TRBD1 covers 7 bases. CDR1 is SGHNT and CDR2 is YYREEE in the germline V gene (reference sequence). The junction had 10 bases not matched to a gene; V was cut back by 2 bases and J by 5 bases. This CDR3 is built from 16 residues. The CDR3 protein is CASSLRTGTAYQPQHF. CDR3 bases: TGTGCCAGCAGCTTACGCACCGGGACAGCTTATCAGCCCCAGCATTTT.

V is TRBV2 and J is TRBJ1-2; D unclear. This CDR3 is built from 15 residues. The germline CDR1 and CDR2 sequences are SNHLY and FYNNEI. V was clipped by 6 bases and J by 6 bases, with 20 bases between them. The CDR3 sequence: CASSTPPPNGDGYTF. In nucleotides, the CDR3 is TGTGCCAGCAGCACCCCCCCGCCGAATGGAGATGGCTACACCTTC.

This chain joins TRBV18 and TRBJ2-7; a weak D match, TRBD2 (5 bases). The CDR3 has 15 residues. The germline gives CDR1 KGHSH, CDR2 LQKENI. Trimming shortened V by 2 bases and J by 5 bases, and 16 bases separated the two germline ends. The CDR3 protein is CASSPRSGSRDEQYF. In DNA, the CDR3 is TGTGCCAGCTCACCAAGATCGGGGTCAAGGGACGAGCAGTACTTC.